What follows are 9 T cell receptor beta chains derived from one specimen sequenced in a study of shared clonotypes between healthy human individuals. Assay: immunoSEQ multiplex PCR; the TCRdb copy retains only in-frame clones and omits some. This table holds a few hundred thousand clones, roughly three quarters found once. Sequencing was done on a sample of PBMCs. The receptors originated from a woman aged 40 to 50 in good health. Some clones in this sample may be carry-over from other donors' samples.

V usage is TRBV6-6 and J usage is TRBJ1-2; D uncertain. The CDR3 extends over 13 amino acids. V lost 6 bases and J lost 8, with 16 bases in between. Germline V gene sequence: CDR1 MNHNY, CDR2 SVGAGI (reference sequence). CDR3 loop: CASSRGGWEGYTF. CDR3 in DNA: TGTGCCAGCAGCCGCGGAGGGTGGGAGGGCTACACCTTC.

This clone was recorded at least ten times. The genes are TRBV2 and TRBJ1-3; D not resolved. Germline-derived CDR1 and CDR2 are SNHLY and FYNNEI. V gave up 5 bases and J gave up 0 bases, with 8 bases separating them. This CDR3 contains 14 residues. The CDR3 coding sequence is TGTGCCAGCAGTCGCGGGTACTCTGGAAACACCATATATTTT. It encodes CASSRGYSGNTIYF.

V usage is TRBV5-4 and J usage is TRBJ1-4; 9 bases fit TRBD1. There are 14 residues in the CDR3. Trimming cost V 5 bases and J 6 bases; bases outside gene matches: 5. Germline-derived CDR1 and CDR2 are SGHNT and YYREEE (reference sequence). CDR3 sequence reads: CASSSGTGYEKLFF. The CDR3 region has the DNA TGTGCCAGCAGTTCCGGGACAGGGTATGAAAAACTGTTTTTT.

Here the CDR3 reads CASSMERAYNQPQHF. CDR3 nucleotide sequence: TGTGCCAGTAGTATGGAAAGGGCCTACAATCAGCCCCAGCATTTT. This chain uses TRBV19 with TRBJ1-5; D unresolved. The CDR3 loop spans 15 amino acids. The germline V gene encodes CDR1 LNHDA and CDR2 SQIVND (reference sequence). Trimming took off 3 bases at V and 3 bases at J, with 12 bases between the two ends.

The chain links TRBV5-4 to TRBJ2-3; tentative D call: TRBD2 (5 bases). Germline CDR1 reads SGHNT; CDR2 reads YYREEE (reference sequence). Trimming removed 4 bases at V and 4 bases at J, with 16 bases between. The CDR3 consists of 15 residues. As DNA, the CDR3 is TGTGCCAGCAGCCCGGACTTCGGTCGGGCAGATACGCAGTATTTT. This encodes CASSPDFGRADTQYF. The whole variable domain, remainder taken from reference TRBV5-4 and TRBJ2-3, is ETGVTQSPTHLIKTRGQQVTLRCSSQSGHNTVSWYQQALGQGPQFIFQYYREEENGRGNFPPRFSGLQFPNYSSELNVNALELDDSALYLCASSPDFGRADTQYFGPGTRLTVL.

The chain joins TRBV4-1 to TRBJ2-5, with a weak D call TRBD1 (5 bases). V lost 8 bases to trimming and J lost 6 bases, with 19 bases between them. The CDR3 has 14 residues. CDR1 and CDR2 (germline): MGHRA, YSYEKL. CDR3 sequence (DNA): TGCGCCAGCGCCCAAAGAGTAGGGGTACAGACCCAGTACTTC. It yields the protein CASAQRVGVQTQYF.

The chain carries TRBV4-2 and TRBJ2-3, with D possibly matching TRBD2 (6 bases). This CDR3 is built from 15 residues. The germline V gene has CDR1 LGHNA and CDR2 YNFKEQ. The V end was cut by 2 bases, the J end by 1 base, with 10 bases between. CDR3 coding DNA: TGTGCCAGCAGCCAAACTCAGCGGGGCACAGATACGCAGTATTTT. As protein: CASSQTQRGTDTQYF.

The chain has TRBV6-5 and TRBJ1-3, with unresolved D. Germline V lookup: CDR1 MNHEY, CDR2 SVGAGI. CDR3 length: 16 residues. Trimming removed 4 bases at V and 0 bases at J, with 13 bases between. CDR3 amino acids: CASSSVLISSGNTIYF. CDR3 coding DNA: TGTGCCAGCAGTTCAGTATTAATAAGCTCTGGAAACACCATATATTTT.

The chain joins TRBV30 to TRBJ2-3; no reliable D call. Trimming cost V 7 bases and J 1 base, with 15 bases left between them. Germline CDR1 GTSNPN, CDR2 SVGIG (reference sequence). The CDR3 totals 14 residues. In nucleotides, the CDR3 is TGTGCCTCCACCTGGGGAAAGGGCACAGATACGCAGTATTTT. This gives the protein CASTWGKGTDTQYF.